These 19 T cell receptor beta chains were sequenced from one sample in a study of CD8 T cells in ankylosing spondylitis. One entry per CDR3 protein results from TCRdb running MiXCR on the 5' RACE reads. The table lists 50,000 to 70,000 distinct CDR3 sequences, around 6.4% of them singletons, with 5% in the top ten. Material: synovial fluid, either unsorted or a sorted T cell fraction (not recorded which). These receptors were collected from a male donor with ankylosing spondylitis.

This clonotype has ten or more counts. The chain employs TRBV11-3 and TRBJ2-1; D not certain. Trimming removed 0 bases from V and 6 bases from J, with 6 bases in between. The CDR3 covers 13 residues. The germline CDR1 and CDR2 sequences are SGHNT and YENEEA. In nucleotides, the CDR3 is TGTGCCAGCAGCTTAGAGTTGGCCAATGAGCAGTTCTTC. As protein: CASSLELANEQFF.

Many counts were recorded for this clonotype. DNA of the CDR3: TGTGCCAGCAGCTTAGAGGGGGGGGGAAACACCGGGGAGCTGTTTTTT. This codes for CASSLEGGGNTGELFF. This sequence joins TRBV7-2 and TRBJ2-2, with D possibly TRBD2 on 7 matching bases. CDR3 length: 16 amino acids. V lost 1 base and J 2 bases, leaving 11 bases between the germline ends. CDR1 SGHTA and CDR2 FQGNSA come from the germline V gene. Using reference TRBV7-2 and TRBJ2-2 for the parts outside the CDR3, the full variable domain is GAGVSQSPSNKVTEKGKDVELRCDPISGHTALYWYRQSLGQGLEFLIYFQGNSAPDKSGLPSDRFSAERTGGSVSTLTIQRTQQEDSAVYLCASSLEGGGNTGELFFGEGSRLTVL.

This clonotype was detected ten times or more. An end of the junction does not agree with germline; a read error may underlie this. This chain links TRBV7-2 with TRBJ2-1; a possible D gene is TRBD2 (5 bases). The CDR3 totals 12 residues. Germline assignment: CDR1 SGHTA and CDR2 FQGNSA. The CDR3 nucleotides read TGTGCCAGCAGCTTAGGTCGCGCCGCGGAGGTCTTC. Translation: CASSLGRAAEVF.

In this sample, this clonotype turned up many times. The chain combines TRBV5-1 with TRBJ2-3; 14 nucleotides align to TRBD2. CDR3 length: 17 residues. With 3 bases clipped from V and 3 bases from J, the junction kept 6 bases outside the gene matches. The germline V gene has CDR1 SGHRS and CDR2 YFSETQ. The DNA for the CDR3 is TGCGCCAGCAGCTGGGGGACTAGCGGGAGCGGAACAGATACGCAGTATTTT. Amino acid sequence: CASSWGTSGSGTDTQYF.

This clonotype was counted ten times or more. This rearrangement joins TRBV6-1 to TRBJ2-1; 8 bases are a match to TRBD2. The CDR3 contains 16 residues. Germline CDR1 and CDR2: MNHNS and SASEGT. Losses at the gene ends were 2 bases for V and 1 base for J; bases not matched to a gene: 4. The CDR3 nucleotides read TGTGCCAGCAGTGAATTTGGCGGGGGGTCCTACAATGAGCAGTTCTTC. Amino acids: CASSEFGGGSYNEQFF.

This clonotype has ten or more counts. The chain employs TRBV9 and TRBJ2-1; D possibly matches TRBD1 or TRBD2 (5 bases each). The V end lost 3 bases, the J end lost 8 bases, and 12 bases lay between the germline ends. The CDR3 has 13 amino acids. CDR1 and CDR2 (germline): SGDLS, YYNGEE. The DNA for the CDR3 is TGTGCCAGCAGCGGAGCAAGGGGAGATGAGCAGTTCTTC. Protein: CASSGARGDEQFF.

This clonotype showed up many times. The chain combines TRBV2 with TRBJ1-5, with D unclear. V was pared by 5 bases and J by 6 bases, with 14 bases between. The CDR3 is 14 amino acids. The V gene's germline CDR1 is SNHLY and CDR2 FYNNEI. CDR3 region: CASSSTRVSQPQHF. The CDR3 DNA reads TGTGCCAGCAGTTCTACACGGGTGAGTCAGCCCCAGCATTTT. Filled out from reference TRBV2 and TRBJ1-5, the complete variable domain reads EPEVTQTPSHQVTQMGQEVILRCVPISNHLYFYWYRQILGQKVEFLVSFYNNEISEKSEIFDDQFSVERPDGSNFTLKIRSTKLEDSAMYFCASSSTRVSQPQHFGDGTRLSIL.

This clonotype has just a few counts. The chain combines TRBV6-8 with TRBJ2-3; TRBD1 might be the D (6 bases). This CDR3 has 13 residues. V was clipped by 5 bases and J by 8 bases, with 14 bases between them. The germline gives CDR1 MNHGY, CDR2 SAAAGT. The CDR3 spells CASSHSQGSTQYF. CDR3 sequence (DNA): TGTGCCAGCAGTCATTCCCAGGGGAGTACGCAGTATTTT.

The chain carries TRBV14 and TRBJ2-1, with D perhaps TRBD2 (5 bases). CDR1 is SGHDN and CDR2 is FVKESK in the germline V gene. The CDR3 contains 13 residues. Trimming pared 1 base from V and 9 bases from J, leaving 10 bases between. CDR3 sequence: CASSQAVSGEQFF. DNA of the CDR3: TGTGCCAGCAGCCAAGCGGTCAGCGGTGAGCAGTTCTTC.

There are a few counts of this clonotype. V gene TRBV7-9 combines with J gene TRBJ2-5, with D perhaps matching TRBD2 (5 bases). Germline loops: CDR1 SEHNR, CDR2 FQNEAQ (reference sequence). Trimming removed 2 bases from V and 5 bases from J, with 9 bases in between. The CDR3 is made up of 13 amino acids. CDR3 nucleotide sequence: TGTGCCAGCAGCTTACTGCCGGGGGAGACCCAGTACTTC. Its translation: CASSLLPGETQYF.

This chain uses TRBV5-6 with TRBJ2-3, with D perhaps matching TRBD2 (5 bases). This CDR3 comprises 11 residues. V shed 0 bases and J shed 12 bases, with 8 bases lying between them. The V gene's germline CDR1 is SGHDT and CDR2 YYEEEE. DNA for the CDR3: TGTGCCAGCAGCTTGGCCCGGACTCAGTATTTT. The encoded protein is CASSLARTQYF.

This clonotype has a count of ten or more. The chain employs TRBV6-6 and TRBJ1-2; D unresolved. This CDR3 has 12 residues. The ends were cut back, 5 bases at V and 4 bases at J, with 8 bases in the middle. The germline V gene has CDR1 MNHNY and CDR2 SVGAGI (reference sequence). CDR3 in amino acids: CASSGDFYGYTF. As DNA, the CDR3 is TGTGCCAGCAGTGGCGATTTCTATGGCTACACCTTC.

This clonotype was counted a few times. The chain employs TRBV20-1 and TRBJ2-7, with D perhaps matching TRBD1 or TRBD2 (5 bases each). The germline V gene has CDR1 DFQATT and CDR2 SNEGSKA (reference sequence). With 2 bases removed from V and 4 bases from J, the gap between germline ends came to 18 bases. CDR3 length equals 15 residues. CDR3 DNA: TGCAGTGCTAGAACTTTAGTCGGGACGCAGTACGAGCAGTACTTC. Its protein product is CSARTLVGTQYEQYF.

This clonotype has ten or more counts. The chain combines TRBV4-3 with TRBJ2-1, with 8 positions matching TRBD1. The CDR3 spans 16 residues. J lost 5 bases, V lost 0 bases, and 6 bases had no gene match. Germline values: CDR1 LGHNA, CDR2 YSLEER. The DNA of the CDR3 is TGCGCCAGCAGCCAAGATGACAGGGGCGTTGACAATGAGCAGTTCTTC. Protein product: CASSQDDRGVDNEQFF.

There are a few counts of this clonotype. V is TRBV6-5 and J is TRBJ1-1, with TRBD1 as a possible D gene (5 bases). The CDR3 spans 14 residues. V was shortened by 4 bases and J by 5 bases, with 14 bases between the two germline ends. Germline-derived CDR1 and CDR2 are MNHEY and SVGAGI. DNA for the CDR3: TGTGCCAGCAGTTCGGTCGGGGGGGGGACTGAAGCTTTCTTT. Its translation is CASSSVGGGTEAFF.

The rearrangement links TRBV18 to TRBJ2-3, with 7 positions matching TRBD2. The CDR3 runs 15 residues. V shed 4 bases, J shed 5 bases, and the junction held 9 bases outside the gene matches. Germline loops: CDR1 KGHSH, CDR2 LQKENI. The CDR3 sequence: CASSRSALAVDTQYF. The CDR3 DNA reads TGTGCCAGCTCACGCTCAGCCCTAGCGGTAGATACGCAGTATTTT.

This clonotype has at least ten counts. CDR3 loop: CSVEGDFDNEQFF. The CDR3 coding sequence is TGCAGCGTTGAAGGGGACTTTGACAATGAGCAGTTCTTC. This rearrangement joins TRBV29-1 to TRBJ2-1, with D perhaps TRBD2 (6 bases). Trimming took off 1 base at V and 5 bases at J, with 9 bases between the two ends. There are 13 residues in the CDR3. Germline assignment: CDR1 SQVTM and CDR2 ANQGSEA.

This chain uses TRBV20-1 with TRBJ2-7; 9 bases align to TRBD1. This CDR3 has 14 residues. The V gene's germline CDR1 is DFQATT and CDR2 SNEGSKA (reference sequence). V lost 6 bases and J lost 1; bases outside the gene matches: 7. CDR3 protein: CSARGQGDSYEQYF. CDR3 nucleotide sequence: TGCAGTGCGCGGGGACAGGGCGATTCCTACGAGCAGTACTTC.

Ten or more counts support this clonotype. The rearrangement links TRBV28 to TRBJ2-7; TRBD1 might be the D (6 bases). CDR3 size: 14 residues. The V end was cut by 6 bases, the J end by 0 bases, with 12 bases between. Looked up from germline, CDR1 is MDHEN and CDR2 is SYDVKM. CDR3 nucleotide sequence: TGTGCCAGCAGCCCACAGGGCAGCTCCTACGAGCAGTACTTC. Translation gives CASSPQGSSYEQYF.